This T cell receptor beta chain was observed in a study of blood T cell repertoires in COVID-19. About the research overall: Samples taken during acute and convalescent COVID-19 were collected in the United States, Italy and Spain. PBMCs, B-cell-depleted T cells, or T cells provided the cDNA or gDNA that made up the material.

Per the original methods: Reference gene primers were amplified, and this amplification served to estimate nucleated cell counts. This table comes from immunoSEQ multiplex PCR, and its TCRdb copy is limited to in-frame clones, with some not included. V and J calls and clone size are given by that table; D and trimming were obtained from the DNA. The sample lists roughly 62,000 clones, roughly 80% occurring once. The CDR3 covers 15 residues. CDR1 SNHLY and CDR2 FYNNEI come from the germline V gene. The germline V and J ends were trimmed by 8 bases and 0 bases, with 14 bases remaining between them. This clone has just one count.

The source of this sequence is a human donor in a cohort sampled during active COVID-19. J is TRBJ1-5 and V is TRBV2; a possible D gene is TRBD1 (5 bases). Sequences were obtained from peripheral blood. CDR3: CASVVGPHSNQPQHF. For the CDR3, the DNA is TGTGCCAGCGTCGTGGGGCCCCATAGCAATCAGCCCCAGCATTTT.